This section outlines one TCR beta chain sequence together with its context. Its antigen is unidentified. Each TRB cDNA library was prepared by 5' RACE (with UMI labels). TCRdb re-called the 5' RACE reads and gives one entry per CDR3 protein, without DNA. The table for this sample gives some 85,000 distinct CDR3 sequences. The source of the sample is a study of CXCR3-negative and CXCR3-positive naive CD8 T cells. Findings of the study overall: Most assays used freshly isolated PBMCs, as cryopreservation partially reduced CXCR3. It was found that naive subsets had comparable surface CD5, and TCR strength was inferred from TRB CDR3 properties. TRB CDR3s of CXCR3-positive naive cells were more hydrophobic than those of CXCR3-negative naive cells. Much lower diversity was found in memory CD8+ cells, while both naive subsets had comparably high diversity.

Within the CD8+ T cell compartment, naive cells were CD45RO-CCR7+CD27+CD95-. This CDR3 has 17 amino acids. The germline V gene has CDR1 MDHEN and CDR2 SYDVKM. The sequenced material came from naive CXCR3+ CD8+ T cells from blood. Subset here: CD45RO-CCR7+CD27+CD95- naive CD8+ T cells expressing CXCR3 (TNR3+). The receptor comes from a human donor in good health. Some clones in this sample may be carry-over from other donors' samples. V is TRBV28 and J is TRBJ2-1; the TCRdb D gene call, TRBD2, has no DNA to confirm it. CDR3 in amino acids: CASSPRLYSGRDNEQFF.